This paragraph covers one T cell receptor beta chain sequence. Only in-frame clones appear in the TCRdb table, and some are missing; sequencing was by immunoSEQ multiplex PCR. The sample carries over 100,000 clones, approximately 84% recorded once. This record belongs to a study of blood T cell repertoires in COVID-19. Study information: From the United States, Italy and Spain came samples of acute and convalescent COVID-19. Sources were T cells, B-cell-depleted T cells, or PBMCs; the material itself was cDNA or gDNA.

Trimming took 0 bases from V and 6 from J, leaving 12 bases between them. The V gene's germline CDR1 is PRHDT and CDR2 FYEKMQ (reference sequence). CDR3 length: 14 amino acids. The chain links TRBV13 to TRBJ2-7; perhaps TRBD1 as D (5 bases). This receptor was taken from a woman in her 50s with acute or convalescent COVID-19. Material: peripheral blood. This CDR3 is CASSLGGRALEQYF. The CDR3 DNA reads TGTGCCAGCAGCTTAGGGGGCAGGGCGCTCGAGCAGTACTTC.